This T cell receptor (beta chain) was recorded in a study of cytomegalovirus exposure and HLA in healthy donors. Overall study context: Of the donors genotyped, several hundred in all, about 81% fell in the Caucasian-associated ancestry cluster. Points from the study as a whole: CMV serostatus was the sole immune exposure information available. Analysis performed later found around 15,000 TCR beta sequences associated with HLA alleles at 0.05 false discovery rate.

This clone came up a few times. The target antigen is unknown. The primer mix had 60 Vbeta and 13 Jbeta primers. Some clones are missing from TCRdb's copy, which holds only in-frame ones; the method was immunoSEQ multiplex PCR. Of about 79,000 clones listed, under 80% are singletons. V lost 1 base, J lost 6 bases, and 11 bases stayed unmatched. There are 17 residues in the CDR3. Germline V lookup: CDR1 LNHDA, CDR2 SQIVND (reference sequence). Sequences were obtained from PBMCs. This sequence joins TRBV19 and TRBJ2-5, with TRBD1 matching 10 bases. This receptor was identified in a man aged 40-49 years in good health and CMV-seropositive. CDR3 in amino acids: CASSIVAGQGGLQTQYF. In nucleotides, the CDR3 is TGTGCCAGTAGTATAGTTGCAGGACAGGGGGGTTTGCAGACCCAGTACTTC.